This T cell receptor beta chain was captured by sequencing in a study of identical twins. Study-level results: Among beta out-of-frame sequences, excess sharing between twins appeared weaker. Memory repertoires lacked the insertion deficit that abundant cord blood beta clonotypes showed. Rather than following the same donors, the conclusions depended on cross-sectional statistical analysis.

This clonotype was observed many times. The antigen is not known. Compared with germline, one end of the junction differs, possibly owing to a read error. This CDR3 contains 13 residues. Germline CDR1 SGHRS, CDR2 YFSETQ. Addition of a universal primer site occurred through template switching, and cDNA carried unique molecular identifiers. TCRdb independently ran MiXCR on the 5' RACE reads; one entry per CDR3 protein. The table lists approximately 600,000 distinct CDR3 sequences, 9.6% of them singletons. This sample was also put to use in a study of yellow fever vaccine responses in identical twins.

The gene calls are TRBV5-1 and TRBJ2-7; D may be TRBD2 (6 bases). This clonotype originated in a woman between 18 and 30 years old in good health. Specimen: PBMCs. CDR3 bases: TGTGCCAGCAGTTTGGAGGGCTCCTACGAGCAGTACTTC. This encodes CASSLEGSYEQYF.